The clone carrying this TCR beta chain has just a few counts. Its cognate antigen is unknown. TCRbeta library preparation incorporated unique molecular identifiers. TCRdb recomputed calls from the PCR reads with MiXCR, one row per CDR3 protein. The repertoire holds some 200,000 distinct CDR3 sequences, with under 8.5% as singletons. The germline V gene encodes CDR1 DFQATT and CDR2 SNEGSKA (reference sequence). V shed 4 bases and J 0 bases; nucleotides not matched to a gene: 9. There are 17 residues in the CDR3. The data derive from a study of T-cell reconstitution after alpha-beta-depleted transplantation in children. The study, taken as a whole, reports: TCRbeta diversity was high at day 60 in some patients (a result of surviving recipient T cells and thymic progenitors). Reports say that about two months after transplant, the alpha-beta T cells came out of several hundred graft clones that had expanded. At one year after transplant, newly produced T cells mostly accounted for T-cell counts and diversity.

The V call is TRBV20-1, the J call TRBJ2-7, with 13 bases that match TRBD2. This sequence originates from a male patient between 2 and 15 years old who had a stem cell transplant for acute myeloid leukemia, so the T cells may come from the graft donor. The sequenced sample was PBMCs, mostly from graft donor cells, obtained 360 days after TCRalphabeta/CD19-depleted stem cell transplant. CDR3 protein: CSATGLAGVGNSYEQYF. CDR3 DNA sequence: TGCAGTGCTACTGGACTAGCGGGAGTGGGGAACTCCTACGAGCAGTACTTC.